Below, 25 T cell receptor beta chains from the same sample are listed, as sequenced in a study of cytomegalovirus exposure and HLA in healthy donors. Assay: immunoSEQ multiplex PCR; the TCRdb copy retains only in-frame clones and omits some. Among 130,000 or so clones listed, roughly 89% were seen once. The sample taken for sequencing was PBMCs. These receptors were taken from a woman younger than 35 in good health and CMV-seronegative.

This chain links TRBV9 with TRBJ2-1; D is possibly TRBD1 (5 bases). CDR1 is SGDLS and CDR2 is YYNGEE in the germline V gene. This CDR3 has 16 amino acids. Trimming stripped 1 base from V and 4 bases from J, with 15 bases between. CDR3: CASSVSGLPAYNEQFF. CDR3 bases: TGTGCCAGCAGCGTATCAGGGCTTCCCGCTTACAATGAGCAGTTCTTC.

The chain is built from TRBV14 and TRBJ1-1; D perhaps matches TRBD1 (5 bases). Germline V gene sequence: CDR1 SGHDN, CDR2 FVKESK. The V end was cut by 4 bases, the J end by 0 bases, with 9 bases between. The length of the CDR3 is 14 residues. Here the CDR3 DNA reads TGTGCCAGCAGCCCCAGGGCTATGAACACTGAAGCTTTCTTT. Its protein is CASSPRAMNTEAFF.

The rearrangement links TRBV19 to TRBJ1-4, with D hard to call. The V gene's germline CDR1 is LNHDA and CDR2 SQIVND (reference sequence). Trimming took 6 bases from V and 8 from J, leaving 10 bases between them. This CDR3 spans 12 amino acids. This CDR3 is CASRREGEKLFF. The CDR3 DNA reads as TGTGCCAGTAGGAGGGAAGGCGAAAAACTGTTTTTT.

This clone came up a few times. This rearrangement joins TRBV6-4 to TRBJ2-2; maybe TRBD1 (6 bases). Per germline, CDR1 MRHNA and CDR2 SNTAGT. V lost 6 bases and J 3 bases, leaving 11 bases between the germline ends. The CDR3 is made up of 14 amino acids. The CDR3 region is CASSTGPDTGELFF. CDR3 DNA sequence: TGTGCCAGCAGCACAGGGCCGGACACCGGGGAGCTGTTTTTT.

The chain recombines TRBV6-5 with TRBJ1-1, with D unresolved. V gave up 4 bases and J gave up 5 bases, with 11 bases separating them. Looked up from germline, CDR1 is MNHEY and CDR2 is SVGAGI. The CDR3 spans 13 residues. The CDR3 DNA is TGTGCCAGCAGTTTAAGGGAGCGGACTGAAGCTTTCTTT. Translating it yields CASSLRERTEAFF.

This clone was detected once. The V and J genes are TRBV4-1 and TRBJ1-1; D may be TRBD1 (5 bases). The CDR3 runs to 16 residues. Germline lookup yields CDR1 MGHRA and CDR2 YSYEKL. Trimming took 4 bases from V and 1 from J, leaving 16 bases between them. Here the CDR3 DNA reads TGCGCCAGCAGCCCTCTAGGTGGGGCCACGAACACTGAAGCTTTCTTT. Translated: CASSPLGGATNTEAFF.

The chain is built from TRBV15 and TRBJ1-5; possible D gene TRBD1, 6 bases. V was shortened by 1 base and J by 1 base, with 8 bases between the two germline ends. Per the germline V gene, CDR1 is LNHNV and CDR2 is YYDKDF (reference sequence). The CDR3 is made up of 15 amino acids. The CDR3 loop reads CATSRGRGSNQPQHF. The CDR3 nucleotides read TGTGCCACCAGCAGAGGCAGGGGAAGCAATCAGCCCCAGCATTTT. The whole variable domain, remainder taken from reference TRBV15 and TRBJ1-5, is DAMVIQNPRYQVTQFGKPVTLSCSQTLNHNVMYWYQQKSSQAPKLLFHYYDKDFNNEADTPDNFQSRRPNTSFCFLDIRSPGLGDTAMYLCATSRGRGSNQPQHFGDGTRLSIL.

DNA of the CDR3: TGTGCCACCAGCAGAGTAGGAGGGGCCACTGAAGCTTTCTTT. Protein: CATSRVGGATEAFF. This chain connects TRBV15 to TRBJ1-1; D is perhaps TRBD1 (5 bases). This CDR3 has 14 residues. Trimming took off 1 base at V and 4 bases at J, with 10 bases between the two ends. Germline-derived CDR1 and CDR2 are LNHNV and YYDKDF (reference sequence).

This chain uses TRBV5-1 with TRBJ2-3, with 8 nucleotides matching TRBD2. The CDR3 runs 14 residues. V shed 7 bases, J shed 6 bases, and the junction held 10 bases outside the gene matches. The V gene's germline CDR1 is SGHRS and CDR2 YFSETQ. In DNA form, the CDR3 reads TGCGCCAGCTCCCTCGGGGGGGTGCGGGATACGCAGTATTTT. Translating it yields CASSLGGVRDTQYF.

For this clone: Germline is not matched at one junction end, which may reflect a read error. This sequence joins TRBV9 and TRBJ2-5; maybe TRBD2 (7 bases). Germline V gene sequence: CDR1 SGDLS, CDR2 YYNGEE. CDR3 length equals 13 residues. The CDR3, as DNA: TGTGCCAGCAGTAGGGGACCGGGGGGCCTCAGGCACTTC. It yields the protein CASSRGPGGLRHF.

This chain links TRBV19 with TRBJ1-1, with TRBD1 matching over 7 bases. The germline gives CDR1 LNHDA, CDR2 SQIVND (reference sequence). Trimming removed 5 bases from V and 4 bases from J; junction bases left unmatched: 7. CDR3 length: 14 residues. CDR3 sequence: CASSPGTAITEAFF. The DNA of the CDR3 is TGTGCCAGTAGTCCCGGGACAGCCATCACTGAAGCTTTCTTT.

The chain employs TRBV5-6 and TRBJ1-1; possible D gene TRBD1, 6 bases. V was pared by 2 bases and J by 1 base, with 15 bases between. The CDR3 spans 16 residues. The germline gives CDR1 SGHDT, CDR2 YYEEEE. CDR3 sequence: CASSFAPWDKNTEAFF. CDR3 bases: TGTGCCAGCAGCTTTGCACCTTGGGACAAGAACACTGAAGCTTTCTTT.

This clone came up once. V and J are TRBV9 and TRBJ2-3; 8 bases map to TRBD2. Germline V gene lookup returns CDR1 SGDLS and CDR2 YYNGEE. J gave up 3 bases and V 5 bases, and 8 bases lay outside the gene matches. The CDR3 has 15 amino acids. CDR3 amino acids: CASSAGGATTDTQYF. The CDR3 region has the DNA TGTGCCAGCAGTGCCGGGGGGGCCACGACAGATACGCAGTATTTT.

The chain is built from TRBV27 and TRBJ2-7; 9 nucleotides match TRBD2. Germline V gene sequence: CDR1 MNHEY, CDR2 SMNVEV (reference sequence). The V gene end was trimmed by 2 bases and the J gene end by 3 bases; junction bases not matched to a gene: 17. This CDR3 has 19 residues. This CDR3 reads CASSLRFQLSGGSSYEQYF. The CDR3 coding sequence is TGTGCCAGCAGTTTACGATTTCAACTAAGCGGGGGGTCAAGCTACGAGCAGTACTTC.

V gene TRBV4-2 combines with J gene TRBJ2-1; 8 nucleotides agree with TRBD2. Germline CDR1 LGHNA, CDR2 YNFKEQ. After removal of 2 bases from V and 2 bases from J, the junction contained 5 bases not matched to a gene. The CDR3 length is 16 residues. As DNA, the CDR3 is TGTGCCAGCAGCCAAACAGCGGGGGTCACCTACAATGAGCAGTTCTTC. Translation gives CASSQTAGVTYNEQFF.

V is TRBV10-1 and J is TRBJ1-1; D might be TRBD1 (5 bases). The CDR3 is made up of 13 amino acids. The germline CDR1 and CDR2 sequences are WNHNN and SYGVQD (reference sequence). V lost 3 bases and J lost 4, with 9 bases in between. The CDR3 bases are TGCGCCAGCAGTGATTACGGGGGCACTGAAGCTTTCTTT. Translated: CASSDYGGTEAFF.

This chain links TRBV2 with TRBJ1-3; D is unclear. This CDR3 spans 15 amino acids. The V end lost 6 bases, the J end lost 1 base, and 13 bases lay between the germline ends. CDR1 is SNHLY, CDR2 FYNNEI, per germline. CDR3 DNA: TGTGCCAGCAGCGACCAAGTAGCGTCTGGAAACACCATATATTTT. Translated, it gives CASSDQVASGNTIYF. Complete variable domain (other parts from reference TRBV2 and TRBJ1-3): EPEVTQTPSHQVTQMGQEVILRCVPISNHLYFYWYRQILGQKVEFLVSFYNNEISEKSEIFDDQFSVERPDGSNFTLKIRSTKLEDSAMYFCASSDQVASGNTIYFGEGSWLTVV.

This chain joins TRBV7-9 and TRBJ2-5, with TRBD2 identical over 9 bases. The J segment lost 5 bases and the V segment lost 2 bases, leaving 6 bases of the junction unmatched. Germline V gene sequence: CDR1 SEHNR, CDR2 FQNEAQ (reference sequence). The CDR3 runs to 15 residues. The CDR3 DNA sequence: TGTGCCAGCAGCTTACCGGGACTAGCATGGGAGACCCAGTACTTC. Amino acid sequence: CASSLPGLAWETQYF.

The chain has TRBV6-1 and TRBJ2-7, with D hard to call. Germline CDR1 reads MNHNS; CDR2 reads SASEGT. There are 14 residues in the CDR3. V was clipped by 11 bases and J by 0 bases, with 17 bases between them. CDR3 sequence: CASSSVAPSYEQYF. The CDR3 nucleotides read TGTGCCTCGTCCAGTGTGGCCCCCTCCTACGAGCAGTACTTC.

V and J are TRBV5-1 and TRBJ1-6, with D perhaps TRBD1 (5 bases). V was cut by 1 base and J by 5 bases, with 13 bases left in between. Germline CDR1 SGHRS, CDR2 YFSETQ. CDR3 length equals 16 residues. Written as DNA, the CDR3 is TGCGCCAGCAGCTTGAGGAAGGGGACTGATAATTCACCCCTCCACTTT. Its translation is CASSLRKGTDNSPLHF.

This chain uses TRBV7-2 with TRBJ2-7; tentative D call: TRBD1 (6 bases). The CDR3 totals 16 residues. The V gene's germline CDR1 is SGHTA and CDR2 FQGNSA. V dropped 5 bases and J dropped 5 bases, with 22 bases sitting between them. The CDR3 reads CASSLPSGRGRNEQYF. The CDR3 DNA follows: TGTGCCAGCAGCCTGCCTTCCGGCAGGGGCAGAAACGAGCAGTACTTC.

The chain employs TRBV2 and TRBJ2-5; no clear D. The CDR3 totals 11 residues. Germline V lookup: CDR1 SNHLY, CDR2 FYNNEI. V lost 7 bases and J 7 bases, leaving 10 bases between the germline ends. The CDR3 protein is CASKPERTQYF. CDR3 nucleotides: TGTGCCAGCAAGCCCGAGCGGACCCAGTACTTC.

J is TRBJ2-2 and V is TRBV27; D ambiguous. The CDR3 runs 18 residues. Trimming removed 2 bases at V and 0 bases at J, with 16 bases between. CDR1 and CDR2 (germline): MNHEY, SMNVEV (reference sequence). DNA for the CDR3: TGTGCCAGCAGTTTAAAGGCGGCTGGAATAACGAACACCGGGGAGCTGTTTTTT. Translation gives CASSLKAAGITNTGELFF.

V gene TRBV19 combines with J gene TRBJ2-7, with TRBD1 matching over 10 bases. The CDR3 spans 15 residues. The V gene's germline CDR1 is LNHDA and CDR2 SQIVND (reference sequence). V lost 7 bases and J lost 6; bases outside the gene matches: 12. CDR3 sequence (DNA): TGTGCCAGTAAAAACGGGGGACAGGGGATTTTCGAGCAGTACTTC. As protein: CASKNGGQGIFEQYF.

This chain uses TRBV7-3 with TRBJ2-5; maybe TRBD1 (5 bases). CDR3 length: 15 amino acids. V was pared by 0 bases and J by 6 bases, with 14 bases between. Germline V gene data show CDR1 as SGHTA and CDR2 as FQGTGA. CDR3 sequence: CASSLTSGRVQTQYF. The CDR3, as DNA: TGTGCCAGCAGCTTAACCTCGGGCAGGGTTCAGACCCAGTACTTC.